The 18 T cell receptor beta chains below all came from one sample that was sequenced in a study of cytotoxic CD8 clonotypes in ibrutinib-treated CLL. TCRdb's table, derived via immunoSEQ multiplex PCR, lists solely in-frame clones and lacks some. The sample carries some 63,000 clones, around nine tenths recorded once. The sample in question was PBMCs, obtained after 12 months of ibrutinib treatment. The receptors derive from a human donor with chronic lymphocytic leukemia.

The chain employs TRBV7-9 and TRBJ2-1; D is uncertain. Trimming left V 1 base short and J 2 bases short, with 12 bases between. Germline CDR1 SEHNR, CDR2 FQNEAQ (reference sequence). This CDR3 is 16 amino acids long. The CDR3 sequence is CASSLVNYSPYNEQFF. The DNA for the CDR3 is TGTGCCAGCAGCTTAGTAAATTACAGTCCCTACAATGAGCAGTTCTTC.

The V and J genes are TRBV5-1 and TRBJ2-3; D uncertain. Germline lookup yields CDR1 SGHRS and CDR2 YFSETQ. V lost 0 bases to trimming and J lost 4 bases, with 18 bases between them. The CDR3 sequence is 17 residues long. The CDR3 loop is CASSLDFDQPRPDTQYF. Written as DNA, the CDR3 is TGCGCCAGCAGCTTGGATTTCGACCAACCCCGGCCAGATACGCAGTATTTT.

This clone occurred once. This chain links TRBV5-6 with TRBJ1-5, with unresolved D. Germline V CDR1 and CDR2: SGHDT, YYEEEE. The CDR3 sequence is 14 residues long. V was trimmed by 9 bases and J by 4 bases, leaving 17 bases between them. The CDR3 region has the DNA TGTGCCACCACGCTTGAGGCCTTGAATCAGCCCCAGCATTTT. Encoded protein: CATTLEALNQPQHF.

CDR3 loop: CASTLAGGLDTQYF. CDR3 nucleotide sequence: TGCGCCAGCACCCTAGCGGGAGGGCTGGATACGCAGTATTTT. The gene calls are TRBV10-2 and TRBJ2-3; 12 positions match TRBD2. The V gene's germline CDR1 is WSHSY and CDR2 SAAADI. This CDR3 is built from 14 residues. After removal of 7 bases from V and 6 bases from J, the junction contained 5 bases not matched to a gene.

This clone was observed a few times. This sequence joins TRBV7-2 and TRBJ2-7; 10 positions agree with TRBD1. V lost 2 bases, J lost 3 bases, and 4 bases stayed unmatched. Germline loops: CDR1 SGHTA, CDR2 FQGNSA. CDR3 size: 15 residues. CDR3 sequence reads: CASSLMGQGNYEQYF. The CDR3 nucleotides are TGTGCCAGCAGCTTAATGGGACAGGGGAACTACGAGCAGTACTTC.

The rearrangement joins TRBV7-3 to TRBJ2-6; no definite D call. This CDR3 region has 16 residues. V lost 5 bases and J lost 0, with 11 bases in between. Germline CDR1 and CDR2: SGHTA and FQGTGA. CDR3 coding DNA: TGTGCCAGCAGCCCCCGGTCCTCCTCTGGGGCCAACGTCCTGACTTTC. It encodes CASSPRSSSGANVLTF.

The CDR3 here is CASSLMAGGDYSNQPQHF. The CDR3 DNA follows: TGTGCCAGCAGCTTAATGGCAGGGGGAGACTATAGCAATCAGCCCCAGCATTTT. The chain recombines TRBV7-2 with TRBJ1-5; 7 bases align to TRBD1. Trimming took 2 bases from V and 0 from J; bases not matched to a gene: 10. CDR3 length: 18 residues. Germline CDR1 reads SGHTA; CDR2 reads FQGNSA. The complete variable domain, with remaining parts taken from reference TRBV7-2 and TRBJ1-5, reads GAGVSQSPSNKVTEKGKDVELRCDPISGHTALYWYRQSLGQGLEFLIYFQGNSAPDKSGLPSDRFSAERTGGSVSTLTIQRTQQEDSAVYLCASSLMAGGDYSNQPQHFGDGTRLSIL.

V and J are TRBV25-1 and TRBJ2-6, with D perhaps TRBD1 or TRBD2 (5 bases each). CDR1 and CDR2 from the germline V gene are MGHDK and SYGVNS. The CDR3 is made up of 15 amino acids. Between the trimmed V and J ends, which lost 6 bases and 0 bases, there was a span of 9 bases. The CDR3 DNA reads TGTGCCAGCAGGGACACTAGCTCTGGGGCCAACGTCCTGACTTTC. Protein: CASRDTSSGANVLTF.

V usage is TRBV7-6 and J usage is TRBJ2-1; 10 bases match TRBD1. Germline lookup yields CDR1 SGHVS and CDR2 FNYEAQ. With V trimmed by 3 bases and J by 4 bases, 12 bases remained unmatched. CDR3 length: 18 amino acids. The CDR3 loop reads CASSFVPLDRGKYNEQFF. The CDR3 nucleotides are TGTGCCAGCAGCTTTGTTCCGCTGGACAGGGGGAAATACAATGAGCAGTTCTTC.

V gene TRBV7-6 combines with J gene TRBJ2-1, with D hard to call. The CDR3 has 12 residues. CDR1 is SGHVS and CDR2 is FNYEAQ in the germline V gene. Trimming took off 2 bases at V and 8 bases at J, with 7 bases between the two ends. The CDR3 DNA reads TGTGCCAGCAGCTTATGGGTAGATGAGCAGTTCTTC. Translated: CASSLWVDEQFF.

The chain uses TRBV6-1 and TRBJ2-7; 8 bases are shared with TRBD2. The junction had 5 bases not matched to a gene; V was cut back by 0 bases and J by 4 bases. Germline values: CDR1 MNHNS, CDR2 SASEGT. The CDR3 runs to 15 residues. The CDR3, as DNA: TGTGCCAGCAGTGAAGCCCGACTAGCGAGTTACGAGCAGTACTTC. Protein: CASSEARLASYEQYF.

V usage is TRBV4-2 and J usage is TRBJ2-3; 9 positions match TRBD2. CDR3 length: 17 amino acids. Germline V lookup: CDR1 LGHNA, CDR2 YNFKEQ. V was clipped by 0 bases and J by 0 bases; unmatched bases: 4. The CDR3 DNA reads as TGTGCCAGCAGCCAAGAAGTTGGGACTAGCAGCACAGATACGCAGTATTTT. Its protein is CASSQEVGTSSTDTQYF.

The chain uses TRBV30 and TRBJ2-3, with 7 nucleotides matching TRBD2. CDR3 length equals 21 residues. Germline-derived CDR1 and CDR2 are GTSNPN and SVGIG (reference sequence). The junction had 27 bases not matched to a gene; V was cut back by 2 bases and J by 4 bases. For the CDR3, the DNA is TGTGCCTGGAGTAAGCTAGTCTCGGTGTGGCGGGAGTCTGTTATTCCAGATACGCAGTATTTT. Translated: CAWSKLVSVWRESVIPDTQYF.

V and J are TRBV7-2 and TRBJ2-1; no reliable D call. This CDR3 comprises 15 residues. The germline CDR1 and CDR2 sequences are SGHTA and FQGNSA. V was shortened by 3 bases and J by 0 bases, with 9 bases between the two germline ends. CDR3 protein: CASSFTRSSYNEQFF. The CDR3 DNA follows: TGTGCCAGCAGCTTCACACGGAGCTCCTACAATGAGCAGTTCTTC.

The CDR3 DNA sequence: TGCGCCAGCAGGCGGACAGGGGGGTCTGGAAACACCATATATTTT. This sequence encodes CASRRTGGSGNTIYF. The chain is built from TRBV5-1 and TRBJ1-3; TRBD1 matches at 10 bases. This CDR3 region has 15 residues. V shed 5 bases, J shed 1 base, and the junction held 3 bases outside the gene matches. Germline CDR1 reads SGHRS; CDR2 reads YFSETQ.

The chain couples TRBV7-2 to TRBJ1-3; D is unclear. Trimming left V 5 bases short and J 5 bases short, with 10 bases between. From germline, CDR1 is SGHTA and CDR2 FQGNSA. The length of the CDR3 is 13 residues. This CDR3 is CASSLGARNTIYF. In nucleotides, the CDR3 is TGTGCCAGCAGCCTCGGTGCGAGAAACACCATATATTTT.

The J gene is TRBJ2-7, the V gene TRBV6-5, with D possibly TRBD1 on 5 matching bases. Between the trimmed V and J ends, which lost 4 bases and 1 base, there was a span of 11 bases. The CDR3 totals 14 residues. Germline V gene sequence: CDR1 MNHEY, CDR2 SVGAGI. Here the CDR3 DNA reads TGTGCCAGCAGTTCGACCAGGGTATCCTACGAGCAGTACTTC. It specifies CASSSTRVSYEQYF.

The chain uses TRBV14 and TRBJ1-2; maybe TRBD1 (6 bases). The V end was cut by 4 bases, the J end by 3 bases, with 15 bases between. CDR1 and CDR2 (germline): SGHDN, FVKESK. There are 15 residues in the CDR3. As DNA, the CDR3 is TGTGCCAGCAGCCCTACGGGACATCGAGACTATGGCTACACCTTC. Amino acid sequence: CASSPTGHRDYGYTF.